This T cell receptor beta chain emerged from a study of a mutant IDH1 vaccine in newly diagnosed glioma. Time point reported: week 47, end of study. What each vaccine dose contained was 300 ug of mutant IDH1 20-mer peptide, accompanied by topical imiquimod. This table comes from immunoSEQ multiplex PCR, and its TCRdb copy is limited to in-frame clones, with some not included. The table records tens of thousands of clones, approximately 78% of them present only once. Germline V gene lookup returns CDR1 MDHEN and CDR2 SYDVKM. Trimming removed 4 bases at V and 4 bases at J, with 27 bases between. The CDR3 sequence is 19 residues long. In regard to this clone: Its specificity is unknown.

The receptor comes from a man in his forties or fifties with glioma. The chain is built from TRBV28 and TRBJ2-3; D is perhaps TRBD1 (6 bases). Sequenced here: PBMCs, sampled from a glioma patient whose treatment included an IDH1 peptide vaccine. The CDR3 region is CASSSPDLLDSPLADTQYF. DNA for the CDR3: TGTGCCAGCAGTTCGCCAGATTTATTGGACAGCCCTTTAGCAGATACGCAGTATTTT.